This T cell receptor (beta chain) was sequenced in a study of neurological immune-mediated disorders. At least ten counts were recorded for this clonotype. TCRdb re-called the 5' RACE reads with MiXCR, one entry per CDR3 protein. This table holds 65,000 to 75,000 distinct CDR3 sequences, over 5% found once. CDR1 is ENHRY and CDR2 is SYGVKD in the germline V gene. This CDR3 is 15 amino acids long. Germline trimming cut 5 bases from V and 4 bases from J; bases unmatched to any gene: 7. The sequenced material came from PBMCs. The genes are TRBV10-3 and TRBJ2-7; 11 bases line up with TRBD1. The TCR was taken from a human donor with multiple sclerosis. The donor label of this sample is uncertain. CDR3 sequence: CAISPGQGADYEQYF. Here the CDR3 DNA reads TGTGCCATCAGTCCCGGACAGGGGGCAGATTACGAGCAGTACTTC.